The present entry profiles one T cell receptor beta chain with its context. The target of this receptor is not known. No clone much larger than this one lies a single base away; base qualities are absent. One collaborating source in Seattle enrolled patients while the patients were actively infected and followed the patients over time throughout the course of disease. Collaborating institutions collected whole blood in K2EDTA tubes following their own protocols. For TCRbeta analysis, collaborator samples were shipped as frozen whole blood, as isolated PBMCs, or as DNA extracted from either sample type. TCRbeta CDR3 regions were amplified from genomic DNA by means of the immunoSEQ Assay, a bias-controlled multiplex PCR. The authors' pipeline ran thus. The number of nucleated cells in each sample was estimated by amplification of reference gene primers within the assay. To quantify the absolute abundance of each unique TCRbeta CDR3 rearrangement, sequence reads were collapsed and filtered. For each sample, productive Simpson clonality was calculated by taking the square root of Simpson's diversity index across productive rearrangements. Imported from immuneACCESS, the table was reduced by TCRdb to in-frame sequences with V and J called. These copies leave out some clones; in studies compared against another copy, an unresolved V gene accounts for under half, and the cause of the remainder is not known. The V and J calls and clone size are taken from that table; D and trimming were inferred from the DNA. The sample has approximately 170,000 clones on record, approximately 93% of them singletons. Around 2% of the sample comes from the top ten.

The germline V gene specifies MGHRA as CDR1 and YSYEKL as CDR2. From its cysteine to its phenylalanine, the CDR3 spans 16 amino acids. The entry retains the CDR3 DNA only, 48 bases that are in frame from base 1. The germline V and J ends show losses of 1 base and 0 bases respectively, and no gene match explains 4 bases of the junction. The sample comes from a study of blood T cell repertoires in COVID-19 (TCRdb year 2020). In terms of the full investigation: Samples covering the acute and convalescent phases of COVID-19 were provided by collaborators in the United States, Italy and Spain. The prospective study material was composed of cDNA or gDNA derived from T cells, B-cell-depleted T cells, or PBMCs. The dataset comprised deeply sampled blood TCRbeta repertoires from subjects exposed to, actively infected with, or recovered from COVID-19. The repertoires were made available in a free public database intended to serve as a resource for research on the immune response to SARS-CoV-2. Samples came from the ongoing ImmuneRACE study (first 160 participants) plus 1,254 subjects from 6 global collaborators. Nearly every sample came with metadata listing a de-identified subject ID, COVID-19 status, age in years and sex. Where available, HLA class I and class II types were obtained from metadata supplied by the sample provider rather than from assay-based typing. Summary of the overall study and its limitations: Clinical and demographic metadata were provided uncurated, with the amount varying by source and participant.

The receptor was isolated from a woman aged 55 to 70 with COVID-19, enrolled during active disease. The chain is encoded by TRBV4-1 joined to TRBJ2-7; 9 bases in between match TRBD2. Specimen: peripheral blood. The nucleotide sequence is TGCGCCAGCAGCCAAGTTCTAGCGGGAAGCTCCTACGAGCAGTACTTC. It translates as CASSQVLAGSSYEQYF.